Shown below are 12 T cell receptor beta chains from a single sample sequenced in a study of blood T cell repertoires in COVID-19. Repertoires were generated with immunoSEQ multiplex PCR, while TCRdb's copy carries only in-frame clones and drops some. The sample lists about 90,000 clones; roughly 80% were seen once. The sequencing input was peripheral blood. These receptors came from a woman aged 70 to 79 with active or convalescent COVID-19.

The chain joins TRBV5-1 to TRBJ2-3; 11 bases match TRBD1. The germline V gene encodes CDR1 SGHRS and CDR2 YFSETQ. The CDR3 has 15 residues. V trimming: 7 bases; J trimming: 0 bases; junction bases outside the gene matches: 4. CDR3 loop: CASGGTGGSTDTQYF. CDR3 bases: TGCGCCAGCGGCGGGACAGGGGGTAGCACAGATACGCAGTATTTT.

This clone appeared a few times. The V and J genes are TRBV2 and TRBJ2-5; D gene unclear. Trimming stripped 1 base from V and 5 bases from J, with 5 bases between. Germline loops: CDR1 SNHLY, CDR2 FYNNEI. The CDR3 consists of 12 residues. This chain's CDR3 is CASSEVVETQYF. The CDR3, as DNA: TGTGCCAGCAGTGAAGTAGTGGAGACCCAGTACTTC.

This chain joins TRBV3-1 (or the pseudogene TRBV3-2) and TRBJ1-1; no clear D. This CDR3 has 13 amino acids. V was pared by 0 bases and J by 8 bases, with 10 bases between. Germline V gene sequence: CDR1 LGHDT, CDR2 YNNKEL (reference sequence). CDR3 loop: CASSQDMGREAFF. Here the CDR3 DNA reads TGTGCCAGCAGCCAAGATATGGGCAGGGAAGCTTTCTTT.

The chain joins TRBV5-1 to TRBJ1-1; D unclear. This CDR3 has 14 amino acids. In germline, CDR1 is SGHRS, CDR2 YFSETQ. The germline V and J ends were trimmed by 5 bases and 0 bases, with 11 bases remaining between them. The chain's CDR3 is CASRVAEVNTEAFF. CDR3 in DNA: TGCGCCAGCAGAGTGGCAGAAGTGAACACTGAAGCTTTCTTT.

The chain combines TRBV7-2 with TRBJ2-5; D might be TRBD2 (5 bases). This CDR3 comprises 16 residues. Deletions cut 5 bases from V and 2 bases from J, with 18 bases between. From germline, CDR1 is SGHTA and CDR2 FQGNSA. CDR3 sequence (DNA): TGTGCCAGCAGCCTCCGGGTTAGCGCCATACAAGAGACCCAGTACTTC. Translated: CASSLRVSAIQETQYF.

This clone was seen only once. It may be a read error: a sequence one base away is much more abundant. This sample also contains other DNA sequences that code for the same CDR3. DNA of the CDR3: TGTGCCAGCAGCGAGACAGGGGGCCTAGGGGAGCTATTTTTT. Residues: CASSETGGLGELFF. V and J are TRBV7-8 and TRBJ2-2, with 10 bases that match TRBD1. There are 14 residues in the CDR3. Per the germline V gene, CDR1 is SGHVS and CDR2 is FQNEAQ.

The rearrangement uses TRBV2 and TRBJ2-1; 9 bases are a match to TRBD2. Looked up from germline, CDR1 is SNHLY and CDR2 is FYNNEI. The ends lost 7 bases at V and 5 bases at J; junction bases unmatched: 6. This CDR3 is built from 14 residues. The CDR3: CASNSLAGNNEQFF. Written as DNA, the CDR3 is TGTGCCAGCAATAGTCTAGCGGGGAACAATGAGCAGTTCTTC.

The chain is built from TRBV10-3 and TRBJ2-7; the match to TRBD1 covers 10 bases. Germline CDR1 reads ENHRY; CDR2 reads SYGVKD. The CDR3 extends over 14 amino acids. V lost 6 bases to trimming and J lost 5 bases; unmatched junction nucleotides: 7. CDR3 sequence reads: CAIRETGTGDEQYF. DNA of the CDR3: TGTGCCATCAGAGAAACCGGGACAGGGGACGAGCAGTACTTC.

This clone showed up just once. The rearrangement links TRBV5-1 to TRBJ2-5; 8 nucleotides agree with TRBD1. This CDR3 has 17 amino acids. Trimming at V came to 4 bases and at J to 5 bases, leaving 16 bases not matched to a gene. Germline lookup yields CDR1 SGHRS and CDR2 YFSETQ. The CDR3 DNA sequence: TGCGCCAGCAGCGGGGGGACAGGACCGGAGGTCAGGGAGACCCAGTACTTC. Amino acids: CASSGGTGPEVRETQYF.

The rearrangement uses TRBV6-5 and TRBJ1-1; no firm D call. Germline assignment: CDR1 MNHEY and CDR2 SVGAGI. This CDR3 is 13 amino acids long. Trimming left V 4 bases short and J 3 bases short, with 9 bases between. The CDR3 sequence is CASSFGGDTEAFF. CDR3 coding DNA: TGTGCCAGCAGTTTCGGCGGGGACACTGAAGCTTTCTTT.

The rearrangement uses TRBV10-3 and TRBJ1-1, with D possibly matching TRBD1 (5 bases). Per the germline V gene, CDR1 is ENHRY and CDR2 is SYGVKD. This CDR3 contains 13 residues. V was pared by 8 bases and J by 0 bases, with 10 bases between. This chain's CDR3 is CAIGAGVNTEAFF. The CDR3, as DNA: TGTGCCATCGGGGCCGGAGTGAACACTGAAGCTTTCTTT.

This CDR3 is CASSMDRVGDTQYF. CDR3 DNA sequence: TGTGCCAGTAGTATGGACAGGGTAGGAGATACGCAGTATTTT. This chain joins TRBV19 and TRBJ2-3; 8 nucleotides line up with TRBD1. The CDR3 is 14 residues long. The germline V gene has CDR1 LNHDA and CDR2 SQIVND (reference sequence). V shed 3 bases, J shed 5 bases, and the junction held 4 bases outside the gene matches. Full variable domain (outside the CDR3, taken from reference TRBV19 and TRBJ2-3): DGGITQSPKYLFRKEGQNVTLSCEQNLNHDAMYWYRQDPGQGLRLIYYSQIVNDFQKGDIAEGYSVSREKKESFPLTVTSAQKNPTAFYLCASSMDRVGDTQYFGPGTRLTVL.